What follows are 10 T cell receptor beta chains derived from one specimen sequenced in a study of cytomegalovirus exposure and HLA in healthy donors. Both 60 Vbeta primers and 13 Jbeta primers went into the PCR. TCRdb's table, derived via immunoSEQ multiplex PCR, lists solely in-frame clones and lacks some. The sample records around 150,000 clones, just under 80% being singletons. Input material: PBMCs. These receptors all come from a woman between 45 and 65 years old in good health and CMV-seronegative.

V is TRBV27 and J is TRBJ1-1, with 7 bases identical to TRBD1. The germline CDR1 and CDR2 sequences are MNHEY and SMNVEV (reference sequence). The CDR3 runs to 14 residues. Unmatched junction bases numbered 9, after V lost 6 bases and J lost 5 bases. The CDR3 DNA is TGTGCCAGCAGGCTTAGGGGGCTGGGAACTGAAGCTTTCTTT. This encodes CASRLRGLGTEAFF.

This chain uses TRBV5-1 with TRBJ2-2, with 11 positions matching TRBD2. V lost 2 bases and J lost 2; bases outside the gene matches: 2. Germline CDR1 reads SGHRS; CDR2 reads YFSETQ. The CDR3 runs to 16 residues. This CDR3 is CASSLLAGANTGELFF. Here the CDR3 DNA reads TGCGCCAGCAGCTTACTAGCGGGGGCAAACACCGGGGAGCTGTTTTTT.

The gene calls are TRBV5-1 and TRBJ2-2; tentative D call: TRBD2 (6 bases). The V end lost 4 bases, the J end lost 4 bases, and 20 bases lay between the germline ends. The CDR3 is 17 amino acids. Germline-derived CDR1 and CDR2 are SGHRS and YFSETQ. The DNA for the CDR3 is TGCGCCAGCAGCCAGCACATAACCCCCGGGGGCACCGGGGAGCTGTTTTTT. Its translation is CASSQHITPGGTGELFF.

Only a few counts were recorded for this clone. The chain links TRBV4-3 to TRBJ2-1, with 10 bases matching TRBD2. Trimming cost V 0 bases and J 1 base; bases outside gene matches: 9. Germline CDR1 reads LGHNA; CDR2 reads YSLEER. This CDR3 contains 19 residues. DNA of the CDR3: TGCGCCAGCAGCCAAGAATCGAGCGGGGGGGCTCAGTCCTACAATGAGCAGTTCTTC. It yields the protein CASSQESSGGAQSYNEQFF.

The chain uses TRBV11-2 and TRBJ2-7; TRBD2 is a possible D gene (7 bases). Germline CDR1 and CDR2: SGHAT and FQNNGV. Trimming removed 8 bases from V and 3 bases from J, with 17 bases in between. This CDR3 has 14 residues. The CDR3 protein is CASSWGGPFYEQYF. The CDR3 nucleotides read TGTGCCAGCTCTTGGGGGGGGCCTTTCTACGAGCAGTACTTC. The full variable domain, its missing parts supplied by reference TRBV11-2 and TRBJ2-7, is EAGVAQSPRYKIIEKRQSVAFWCNPISGHATLYWYQQILGQGPKLLIQFQNNGVVDDSQLPKDRFSAERLKGVDSTLKIQPAKLEDSAVYLCASSWGGPFYEQYFGPGTRLTVT.

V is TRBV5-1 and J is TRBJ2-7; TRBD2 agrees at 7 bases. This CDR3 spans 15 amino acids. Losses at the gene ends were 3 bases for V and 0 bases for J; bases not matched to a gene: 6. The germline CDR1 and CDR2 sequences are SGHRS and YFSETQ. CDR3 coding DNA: TGCGCCAGCAGCTGGAGCGGGACCCTCTCCTACGAGCAGTACTTC. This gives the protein CASSWSGTLSYEQYF.

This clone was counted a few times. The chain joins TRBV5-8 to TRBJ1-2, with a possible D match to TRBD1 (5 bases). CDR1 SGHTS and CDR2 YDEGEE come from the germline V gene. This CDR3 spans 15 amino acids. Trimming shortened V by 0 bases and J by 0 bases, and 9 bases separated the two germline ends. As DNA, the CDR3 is TGTGCCAGCAGCTTGGTGGCGGGGGCTAACTATGGCTACACCTTC. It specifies CASSLVAGANYGYTF.

CDR3 protein: CAISESRGNTGELFF. The CDR3 DNA reads TGTGCCATCAGTGAGTCAAGGGGTAACACCGGGGAGCTGTTTTTT. The chain joins TRBV10-3 to TRBJ2-2; perhaps TRBD1 as D (5 bases). V lost 0 bases and J 2 bases, leaving 7 bases between the germline ends. CDR1 and CDR2 (germline): ENHRY, SYGVKD. The CDR3 extends over 15 amino acids.

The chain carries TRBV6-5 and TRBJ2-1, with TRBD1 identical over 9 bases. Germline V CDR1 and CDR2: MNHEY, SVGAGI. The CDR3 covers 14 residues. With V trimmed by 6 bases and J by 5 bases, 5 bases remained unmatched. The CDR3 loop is CASSFDRGDNEQFF. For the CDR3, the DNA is TGTGCCAGCAGCTTCGACAGGGGGGACAATGAGCAGTTCTTC.

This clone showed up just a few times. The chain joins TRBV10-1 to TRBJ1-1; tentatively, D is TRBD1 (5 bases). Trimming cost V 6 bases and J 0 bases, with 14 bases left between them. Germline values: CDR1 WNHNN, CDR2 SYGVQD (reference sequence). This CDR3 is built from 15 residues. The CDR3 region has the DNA TGCGCCAGCAGCCCCCGGCGGGGCGTGAACACTGAAGCTTTCTTT. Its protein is CASSPRRGVNTEAFF.